The clone carrying this T cell receptor (beta chain) has a handful of counts. Antigen unknown. Trimming took 5 bases from V and 0 from J; bases not matched to a gene: 6. The length of the CDR3 is 16 residues. Germline loops: CDR1 DFQATT, CDR2 SNEGSKA (reference sequence). The source of the sample is a study of CD8 T cells in ankylosing spondylitis. Study observations and caveats: Clones tied to disease were said to be significantly enriched in matched ankylosing spondylitis synovial fluid. One TCR beta motif, made up of seven to nine highly homologous variants, appeared characteristic of ankylosing spondylitis blood.

TCRdb reprocessed the 5' RACE reads via MiXCR and lists one record per CDR3 protein. The sample includes some 450,000 distinct CDR3 sequences, roughly 15% of them seen just once. Sample: blood, either unsorted or a sorted T cell fraction (not recorded which). The chain links TRBV20-1 to TRBJ2-2; TRBD2 matches at 10 bases. The clonotype was recovered from a male donor with ankylosing spondylitis. CDR3 bases: TGCAGTGCTGGGGTAGCGGGGGGCCCGAACACCGGGGAGCTGTTTTTT. Its translation: CSAGVAGGPNTGELFF.